This TCR beta chain was captured by sequencing in a study of shared clonotypes between healthy human individuals. Looking at the study overall: The donor group consisted of two women and a few men, aged 18 to 49.

A note on this clone: The antigen remains undetermined.

TCRdb keeps only in-frame clones here, not all; method: immunoSEQ multiplex PCR. This sample has approximately 2.1 million clones; approximately 95% occur once, and the top ten carry 0.39%. Study-wide points: It was only blood that was sampled, and tissue repertoires likely differ.

The CDR3 runs to 15 residues. The germline gives CDR1 SGHRS, CDR2 YFSETQ. Losses at the gene ends were 4 bases for V and 3 bases for J; bases not matched to a gene: 4. The specimen was naive CD4+ T cells from PBMCs. Stated subset: CD45RA+ positively selected. V gene TRBV5-1 combines with J gene TRBJ2-3, with TRBD2 identical over 11 bases. This TCR was recovered from a man in his late teens or twenties in good health. Some clones in this sample may be carry-over from other donors' samples. As DNA, the CDR3 is TGCGCCAGCAGCATACTAGCGGGAGTTACAGATACGCAGTATTTT. Translation: CASSILAGVTDTQYF.